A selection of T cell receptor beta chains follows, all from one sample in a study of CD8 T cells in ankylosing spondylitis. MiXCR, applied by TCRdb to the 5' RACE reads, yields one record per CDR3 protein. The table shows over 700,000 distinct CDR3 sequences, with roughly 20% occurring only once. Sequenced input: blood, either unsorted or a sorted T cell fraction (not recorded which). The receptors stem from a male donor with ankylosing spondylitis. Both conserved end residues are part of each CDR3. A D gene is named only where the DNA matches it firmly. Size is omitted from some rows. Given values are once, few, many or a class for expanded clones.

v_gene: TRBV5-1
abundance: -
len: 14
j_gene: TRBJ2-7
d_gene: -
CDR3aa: CASSLDRAFDEQYF
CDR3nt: TGCGCCAGCAGCTTGGACAGGGCTTTCGACGAGCAGTACTTC

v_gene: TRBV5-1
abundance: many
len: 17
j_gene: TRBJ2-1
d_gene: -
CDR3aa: CASSSGQETSLYNEQFF
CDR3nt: TGCGCCAGCAGCTCGGGTCAAGAGACCTCCCTATACAATGAGCAGTTCTTC

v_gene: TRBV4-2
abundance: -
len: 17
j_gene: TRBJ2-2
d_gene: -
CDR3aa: CASSQGRGRWNTGELFF
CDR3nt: TGTGCCAGCAGCCAAGGGAGGGGCCGCTGGAACACCGGGGAGCTGTTTTTT

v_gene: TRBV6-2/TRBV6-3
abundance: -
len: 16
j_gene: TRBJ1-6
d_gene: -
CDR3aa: CASRYDGSSYNSPLHF
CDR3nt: TGTGCCAGCAGATACGACGGCAGCTCCTATAATTCACCCCTCCACTTT

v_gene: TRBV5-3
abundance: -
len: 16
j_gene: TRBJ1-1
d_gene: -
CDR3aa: CASSLAPDRRNTEAFF
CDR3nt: TGTGCCAGCAGCTTGGCCCCAGATCGACGGAACACTGAAGCTTTCTTT

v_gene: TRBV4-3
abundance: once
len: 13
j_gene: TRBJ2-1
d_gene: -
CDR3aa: CASSRGLMGEQFF
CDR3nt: TGCGCCAGCAGCCGAGGTCTCATGGGTGAGCAGTTCTTC

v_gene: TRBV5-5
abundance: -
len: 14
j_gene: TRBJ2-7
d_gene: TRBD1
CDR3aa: CASSPDRAPYEQYF
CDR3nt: TGTGCCAGCAGCCCCGACAGGGCCCCCTACGAGCAGTACTTC

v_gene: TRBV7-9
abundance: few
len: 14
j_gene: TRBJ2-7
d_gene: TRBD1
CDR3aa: CASSIGTGGDEQYF
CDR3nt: TGTGCCAGCAGCATCGGGACAGGGGGCGACGAGCAGTACTTC

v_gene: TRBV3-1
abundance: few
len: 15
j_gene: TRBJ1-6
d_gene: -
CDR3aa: CASSQDWPSNSPLHF
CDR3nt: TGTGCCAGCAGCCAAGATTGGCCCTCCAATTCACCCCTCCACTTT

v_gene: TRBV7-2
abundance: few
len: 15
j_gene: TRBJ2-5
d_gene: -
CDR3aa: CASSLAGLDQETQYF
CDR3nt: TGTGCCAGCAGCTTGGCGGGCTTGGACCAAGAGACCCAGTACTTC

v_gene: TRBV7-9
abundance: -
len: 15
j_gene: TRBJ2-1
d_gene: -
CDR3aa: CASSREWGSYNEQFF
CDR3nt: TGTGCCAGCAGCCGCGAGTGGGGCTCCTACAATGAGCAGTTCTTC